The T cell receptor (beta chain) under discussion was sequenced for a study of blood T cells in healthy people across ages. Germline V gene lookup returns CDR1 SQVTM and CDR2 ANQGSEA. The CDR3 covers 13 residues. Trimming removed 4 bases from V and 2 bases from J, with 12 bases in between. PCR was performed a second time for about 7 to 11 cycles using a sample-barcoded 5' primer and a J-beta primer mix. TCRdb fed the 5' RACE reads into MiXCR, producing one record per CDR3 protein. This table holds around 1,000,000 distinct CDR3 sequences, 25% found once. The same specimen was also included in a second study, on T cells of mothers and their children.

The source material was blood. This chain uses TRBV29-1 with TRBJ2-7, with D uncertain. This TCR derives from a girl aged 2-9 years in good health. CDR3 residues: CSVVQDPTYEQYF. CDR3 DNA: TGCAGCGTTGTCCAGGACCCCACCTACGAGCAGTACTTC.